Presented here are 16 T cell receptor beta chains from one specimen sequenced in a study of cytomegalovirus exposure and HLA in healthy donors. 13 Jbeta primers and 60 Vbeta primers were used for the PCR. Libraries were prepared by immunoSEQ multiplex PCR; TCRdb keeps only in-frame clonotypes and omits some of them. The table lists about 100,000 clones, about three quarters of them singletons, with 5% to 6.5% in the top ten. Sequenced sample: PBMCs. Receptor source: a woman in her late teens or twenties in good health and CMV-seropositive.

The CDR3 sequence: CASSSGDTDTQYF. DNA of the CDR3: TGTGCCAGCAGCTCCGGGGACACAGATACGCAGTATTTT. The J gene is TRBJ2-3, the V gene TRBV7-3; maybe TRBD2 (5 bases). CDR3 length equals 13 residues. Germline assignment: CDR1 SGHTA and CDR2 FQGTGA. V was shortened by 4 bases and J by 2 bases, with 7 bases between the two germline ends.

A few counts support this clone. This sample includes further DNA sequences coding for the same CDR3. The rearrangement links TRBV29-1 to TRBJ1-1; the D is unclear. Germline V gives CDR1 SQVTM, CDR2 ANQGSEA. The CDR3 length is 12 residues. V dropped 4 bases and J dropped 1 base, with 7 bases sitting between them. The CDR3 loop is CSVVPGNTEAFF. The CDR3 DNA is TGCAGCGTTGTCCCGGGGAACACTGAAGCTTTCTTT. Combining the CDR3 with reference TRBV29-1 and TRBJ1-1 gives the whole variable domain SAVISQKPSRDICQRGTSLTIQCQVDSQVTMMFWYRQQPGQSLTLIATANQGSEATYESGFVIDKFPISRPNLTFSTLTVSNMSPEDSSIYLCSVVPGNTEAFFGQGTRLTVV.

The count of this clone is one. The chain is built from TRBV7-8 and TRBJ2-1, with D unclear. Trimming took 6 bases from V and 7 from J, leaving 13 bases between them. The CDR3 covers 13 residues. Germline assignment: CDR1 SGHVS and CDR2 FQNEAQ. CDR3 residues: CASRPRVGNEQFF. CDR3 sequence (DNA): TGTGCCAGCAGGCCCCGGGTTGGGAATGAGCAGTTCTTC.

This chain's CDR3 is CASSPGTANYGYTF. The CDR3 coding sequence is TGTGCCAGCAGCCCGGGGACAGCTAACTATGGCTACACCTTC. This chain connects TRBV7-9 to TRBJ1-2, with 7 bases that match TRBD1. Germline V lookup: CDR1 SEHNR, CDR2 FQNEAQ (reference sequence). V was clipped by 5 bases and J by 0 bases; unmatched bases: 3. This CDR3 has 14 amino acids.

The chain uses TRBV7-3 and TRBJ1-1; no firm D call. With 5 bases removed from V and 1 base from J, the gap between germline ends came to 8 bases. CDR1 and CDR2 from the germline V gene are SGHTA and FQGTGA. The CDR3 is 13 amino acids. CDR3 sequence: CASSPTWNTEAFF. In DNA, the CDR3 is TGTGCCAGCAGCCCCACATGGAACACTGAAGCTTTCTTT.

This clone turned up a few times. The chain recombines TRBV7-9 with TRBJ2-5; D is ambiguous. This CDR3 comprises 15 residues. Trimming stripped 4 bases from V and 2 bases from J, with 14 bases between. Germline CDR1 is SEHNR and CDR2 is FQNEAQ (reference sequence). DNA of the CDR3: TGTGCCAGCAGCTCCCCGAGCGTAACTCAAGAGACCCAGTACTTC. This codes for CASSSPSVTQETQYF.

The V call is TRBV4-1, the J call TRBJ1-3, with unresolved D. This CDR3 spans 14 amino acids. Germline CDR1 MGHRA, CDR2 YSYEKL. Trimming left V 1 base short and J 4 bases short, with 8 bases between. In DNA form, the CDR3 reads TGCGCCAGCAGCCAAGTCGCAGGAGGAAACACCATATATTTT. The encoded protein is CASSQVAGGNTIYF.

This clone was counted a few times. The genes are TRBV27 and TRBJ2-2, with D possibly being TRBD1 (5 bases). The CDR3 extends over 14 amino acids. Germline V lookup: CDR1 MNHEY, CDR2 SMNVEV (reference sequence). Trimming took off 1 base at V and 6 bases at J, with 9 bases between the two ends. The CDR3, as DNA: TGTGCCAGCAGTTTATTCCAGGGCCCCGGGGAGCTGTTTTTT. Translated: CASSLFQGPGELFF.

This chain connects TRBV7-8 to TRBJ2-3, with TRBD1 matching 10 bases. Per germline, CDR1 SGHVS and CDR2 FQNEAQ. The CDR3 has 15 amino acids. The junction had 6 bases not matched to a gene; V was cut back by 3 bases and J by 6 bases. The CDR3 DNA is TGTGCCAGCAGCTTCCTGACAGGGGGCTCGGATACGCAGTATTTT. It specifies CASSFLTGGSDTQYF.

This clone was observed a few times. J is TRBJ2-4 and V is TRBV18; D may be TRBD2 (7 bases). The V and J ends lost 0 bases and 7 bases respectively, with 10 bases between them. The CDR3 runs 14 residues. Germline V gene lookup returns CDR1 KGHSH and CDR2 LQKENI. The CDR3 reads CASSPPGGGNIQYF. The CDR3 region has the DNA TGTGCCAGCTCACCACCGGGAGGGGGGAACATTCAGTACTTC. Drawing the rest from reference TRBV18 and TRBJ2-4, the complete variable domain is NAGVMQNPRHLVRRRGQEARLRCSPMKGHSHVYWYRQLPEEGLKFMVYLQKENIIDESGMPKERFSAEFPKEGPSILRIQQVVRGDSAAYFCASSPPGGGNIQYFGAGTRLSVL.

The J gene is TRBJ2-1, the V gene TRBV14; 8 bases line up with TRBD1. CDR3 length: 15 amino acids. V shed 3 bases and J 6 bases; nucleotides not matched to a gene: 7. Looked up from germline, CDR1 is SGHDN and CDR2 is FVKESK. Here the CDR3 DNA reads TGTGCCAGCAGCCACATCCGGGACAGGATCAATGAGCAGTTCTTC. It encodes CASSHIRDRINEQFF.

The rearrangement links TRBV4-2 to TRBJ2-7; no reliable D call. Germline CDR1 LGHNA, CDR2 YNFKEQ. Trimming left V 0 bases short and J 3 bases short, with 9 bases between. The CDR3 is 14 amino acids. CDR3 sequence (DNA): TGTGCCAGCAGCCAAGACCCGACAATCTACGAGCAGTACTTC. Its protein product is CASSQDPTIYEQYF.

The chain couples TRBV10-3 to TRBJ1-1, with D uncertain. The CDR3 sequence is 13 residues long. The V end lost 2 bases, the J end lost 5 bases, and 9 bases lay between the germline ends. Germline V gene data show CDR1 as ENHRY and CDR2 as SYGVKD. The CDR3 sequence is CAISEERITEAFF. The DNA for the CDR3 is TGTGCCATCAGTGAGGAGAGGATAACTGAAGCTTTCTTT.

The rearrangement links TRBV6-5 to TRBJ1-3; no definite D call. Germline V CDR1 and CDR2: MNHEY, SVGAGI. V was shortened by 10 bases and J by 0 bases, with 16 bases between the two germline ends. There are 15 residues in the CDR3. As DNA, the CDR3 is TGTGCCACCTATGGGAGGCCACTCTCTGGAAACACCATATATTTT. This translates into CATYGRPLSGNTIYF.

This chain joins TRBV4-1 and TRBJ1-1; a possible D gene is TRBD1 (5 bases). The V end was cut by 0 bases, the J end by 6 bases, with 14 bases between. The germline CDR1 and CDR2 sequences are MGHRA and YSYEKL. The CDR3 consists of 15 residues. The CDR3 loop is CASSQDPGGVAEAFF. DNA of the CDR3: TGCGCCAGCAGCCAAGACCCCGGAGGGGTCGCTGAAGCTTTCTTT.

This sequence joins TRBV29-1 and TRBJ1-2, with 7 nucleotides matching TRBD1. This CDR3 has 13 amino acids. Germline CDR1 is SQVTM and CDR2 is ANQGSEA. V lost 8 bases and J lost 5; bases outside the gene matches: 11. The DNA for the CDR3 is TGCAGCATCTCAGGACAGGCGACTTATGGCTACACCTTC. It specifies CSISGQATYGYTF.